Listed below are T cell receptor beta chains from one sample, sequenced in a study of T cell clonotyping in hematopoietic cell transplantation. This table comes from immunoSEQ multiplex PCR, and its TCRdb copy is limited to in-frame clones, with some not included. The table includes roughly 30,000 clones, around nine tenths detected once. The sequencing here drew on PBMCs, taken 100 days after allogeneic stem cell transplant. The receptors come from a female patient aged 45-60 years who had an allogeneic stem cell transplant from a related donor, so the T cells may come from the graft donor. Some clones in this sample may be carry-over from other donors' samples. Both conserved end residues are part of each CDR3. Fields, in order: D gene, J gene, clone size, V gene, CDR3 protein, CDR3 DNA. A D gene is named only where the DNA matches it firmly. Part of the rows lack a size; the others show once, few, many or a class for expanded clones.

D gene: .; J gene: TRBJ1-1; clone size: .; V gene: TRBV19; CDR3 protein: CASSIRGFGIMGTEAFF; CDR3 DNA: TGTGCCAGTAGTATACGGGGGTTTGGCATTATGGGCACTGAAGCTTTCTTT
D gene: .; J gene: TRBJ1-1; clone size: .; V gene: TRBV4-3; CDR3 protein: CASSPAGASNTEAFF; CDR3 DNA: TGCGCCAGCAGCCCAGCAGGGGCCTCGAACACTGAAGCTTTCTTT
D gene: .; J gene: TRBJ1-2; clone size: .; V gene: TRBV2; CDR3 protein: CASSEGWTWGGYTF; CDR3 DNA: TGTGCCAGCAGTGAAGGTTGGACGTGGGGAGGCTACACCTTC
D gene: .; J gene: TRBJ1-2; clone size: .; V gene: TRBV25-1; CDR3 protein: CASSGRRQGFIGYTF; CDR3 DNA: TGTGCCAGCAGTGGTCGAAGGCAGGGATTTATCGGCTACACCTTC
D gene: TRBD1; J gene: TRBJ2-7; clone size: .; V gene: TRBV9; CDR3 protein: CASSLAGTGDGEQYF; CDR3 DNA: TGTGCCAGCAGCTTAGCCGGGACAGGGGACGGCGAGCAGTACTTC
D gene: TRBD1; J gene: TRBJ1-2; clone size: .; V gene: TRBV29-1; CDR3 protein: CSVDGTGVNYGYTF; CDR3 DNA: TGCAGCGTGGACGGGACAGGGGTAAACTATGGCTACACCTTC
D gene: .; J gene: TRBJ2-5; clone size: .; V gene: TRBV11-2; CDR3 protein: CASSLVLAEETQYF; CDR3 DNA: TGTGCCAGCAGCTTAGTCTTGGCTGAAGAGACCCAGTACTTC
D gene: .; J gene: TRBJ2-7; clone size: .; V gene: TRBV9; CDR3 protein: CASSVGGGYAYEQYF; CDR3 DNA: TGTGCCAGCAGCGTAGGTGGGGGATATGCCTACGAGCAGTACTTC
D gene: .; J gene: TRBJ2-3; clone size: .; V gene: TRBV6-6; CDR3 protein: CASSPPGALTDTQYF; CDR3 DNA: TGTGCCAGCAGCCCTCCCGGGGCCCTCACAGATACGCAGTATTTT
D gene: .; J gene: TRBJ1-1; clone size: .; V gene: TRBV27; CDR3 protein: CASSFSDSRRTEAFF; CDR3 DNA: TGTGCCAGCAGTTTCTCCGACAGTAGGAGGACTGAAGCTTTCTTT
D gene: .; J gene: TRBJ2-2; clone size: .; V gene: TRBV5-1; CDR3 protein: CASSLGDITGELFF; CDR3 DNA: TGCGCCAGCAGCTTGGGGGACATCACCGGGGAGCTGTTTTTT
D gene: .; J gene: TRBJ2-3; clone size: .; V gene: TRBV2; CDR3 protein: CASSEGQFFTDTQYF; CDR3 DNA: TGTGCCAGCAGTGAAGGACAGTTCTTCACAGATACGCAGTATTTT
D gene: .; J gene: TRBJ2-5; clone size: .; V gene: TRBV7-3; CDR3 protein: CASSLGSEETQYF; CDR3 DNA: TGTGCCAGCAGCTTAGGGTCGGAAGAGACCCAGTACTTC
D gene: .; J gene: TRBJ2-1; clone size: .; V gene: TRBV5-6; CDR3 protein: CASSWQRDPAFF; CDR3 DNA: TGTGCCAGCAGCTGGCAACGGGACCCGGCGTTCTTC
D gene: .; J gene: TRBJ1-1; clone size: .; V gene: TRBV10-1; CDR3 protein: CASSESGGITEAFF; CDR3 DNA: TGCGCCAGCAGTGAGTCGGGAGGGATAACTGAAGCTTTCTTT
D gene: .; J gene: TRBJ1-6; clone size: .; V gene: TRBV6-5; CDR3 protein: CASSYDTDNNSPLHF; CDR3 DNA: TGTGCCAGCAGTTACGATACCGACAATAATTCACCCCTCCACTTT
D gene: .; J gene: TRBJ2-5; clone size: .; V gene: TRBV11-2; CDR3 protein: CASSFHKDQYF; CDR3 DNA: TGTGCCAGCAGCTTTCACAAGGACCAGTACTTC
D gene: TRBD1; J gene: TRBJ1-5; clone size: once; V gene: TRBV7-2; CDR3 protein: CASSSLRQGNQPQHF; CDR3 DNA: TGTGCCAGCAGCTCCTTACGACAGGGTAATCAGCCCCAGCATTTT
D gene: .; J gene: TRBJ1-2; clone size: .; V gene: TRBV5-6; CDR3 protein: CASSAVDYGYTF; CDR3 DNA: TGTGCCAGCAGCGCGGTCGACTATGGCTACACCTTC